A single T cell receptor beta chain is shown here with its context. Its target antigen remains unknown. Base qualities are not at hand, and no much larger clone is one base apart. The meaning of the sample's time point label: cycle 2 day 1 (C2D1) of nivolumab. Relapse after autologous stem cell transplantation had occurred in all trial patients, and cohorts A, B and C were distinguished by prior brentuximab vedotin exposure. The trial cohort was composed of under 70 patients with relapsed/refractory classical Hodgkin lymphoma, for whom complete response, partial response or progressive disease was recorded as best overall response. Single-agent nivolumab was administered to trial patients in the multi-cohort phase II CheckMate 205 trial. Best overall response was determined by an independent review committee according to the 2007 International Working Group response criteria. Trial PBMCs were obtained immediately prior to nivolumab initiation (C1D1) and on therapy at cycle 2 day 1 and cycle 4 day 1. Peripheral blood was collected in 8 mL Vacutainer Cell Preparation Tubes, from which PBMCs were isolated by centrifugation and then cryopreserved.

The data stem from a study of PD-1 blockade in classical Hodgkin lymphoma (dated by TCRdb to the early 2020s). Context from the whole study: Nivolumab dosing was 3 mg/kg intravenously every 2 weeks, continuing until either disease progression or unacceptable toxicity. The study used TCR beta sequencing and CyTOF to define a peripheral blood immune signature of response to PD-1 blockade in classical Hodgkin lymphoma. The full study reports these points: Diversity was lower in patients who began nivolumab less than 1 year after ASCT, so these patients were left out of later analyses to avoid confounding by immune reconstitution. Among trial patients, those achieving complete response had baseline diversity similar to that of newly diagnosed patients, while diversity was significantly lower in partial responders and progressors. The study covered only a single clinical trial cohort, and the causes of the repertoire differences, possibly disease activity or prior therapy, were still not defined. By C4D1, a significant rise was seen in CD4+ TCR diversity but not in CD8+ TCR diversity (p=0.0027 vs p=0.16), and the rise was most apparent among complete responders (p=0.02). Baseline TCR diversity was reported to be lower in newly diagnosed patients than in healthy donors, and even lower in relapsed/refractory patients.

Genomic DNA was isolated using the Qiagen DNeasy kit from unsorted PBMCs as well as from negatively selected CD4+ and CD8+ fractions. TCR beta CDR3 regions were subjected to amplification by immunoSEQ multiplex PCR with primers that anneal to V and J segments. A synthetic immune receptor repertoire was used to minimize amplification bias, and remaining bias was computationally removed after sequencing. As for the original processing: Repertoire diversity was quantified as the Shannon entropy index using custom Python scripts. Unsorted, CD4+ and CD8+ repertoires were examined separately, except in combined analyses, for which CD4+ and CD8+ sequences were merged in silico. Clonal expansion was defined as a frequency increase of at least 2-fold after treatment compared with C1D1, and clones undetected at baseline were assigned a pseudocount of 0.5. Singleton clones were defined as clones with 0 or 1 copy at C1D1, and non-singleton clones were defined as clones with 2 or more copies. Clones expanded in unsorted samples were labelled as CD4+, CD8+ or unknown by matching protein sequences in sorted samples from the same patient. Wilcoxon tests were applied to paired samples to test diversity changes from C1D1 to C4D1. In its TCRdb copy, this immuneACCESS table keeps in-frame sequences only and misses some clones. Where compared with another copy, unresolved V genes explain less than half of these, and the others have no known cause. The V and J calls and the clone size are those of that table, but D and trimming were determined from the DNA. This sample has 7,200 or so clones in its table, and around 79% of those were observed once. 34% of the sample is in the top ten clones.

CDR1 and CDR2, looked up from the germline V gene (reference sequence), are MNHEY and SMNVEV. Counted from cysteine to phenylalanine, this CDR3 has 13 amino acids. The read is trimmed to its CDR3 DNA, 39 bases read in frame from base 1. V lost 3 bases and J lost 1 base; the stretch between them is 3 bases long. Source: peripheral blood mononuclear cells (PBMCs), taken before the second cycle of nivolumab. The TCR sequence derives from a human donor with classical Hodgkin lymphoma. Recombination linked TRBV27 to TRBJ2-2; the D gene remains uncertain. The CDR3 region: CASSFQNTGELFF. At the DNA level, the sequence is TGTGCCAGCAGTTTTCAGAACACCGGGGAGCTGTTTTTT.